These T cell receptor beta chains were read from a single sample in a study of response to subunit inactivated influenza vaccine. Using its own MiXCR run on the RT-PCR reads, TCRdb lists one record per CDR3 protein. The data contain some 300,000 distinct CDR3 sequences, about 20% of them singletons. The sample consisted of PBMCs from blood, taken approximately 22 months after vaccination. These receptors all come from a man between 50 and 75 years old who received an inactivated influenza vaccine. CDR3s include the opening cysteine and the closing phenylalanine or tryptophan. Fields, in order: CDR3 protein, CDR3 DNA, J gene, D gene, clone size, V gene. The D gene is left open where the match is weak. Size is stated for part of the rows, as once, few or many counts, or as a class when the clone is expanded.

CDR3 protein: CASSLFGGGRGSTDTQYF; CDR3 DNA: TGTGCCAGCAGTTTATTTGGGGGGGGCCGGGGGAGCACAGATACGCAGTATTTT; J gene: TRBJ2-3; D gene: NA; clone size: few; V gene: TRBV28
CDR3 protein: CASSLIYEQYF; CDR3 DNA: TGTGCCAGCAGTTTAATTTACGAGCAGTACTTC; J gene: TRBJ2-7; D gene: NA; clone size: NA; V gene: TRBV12-3/TRBV12-4
CDR3 protein: CASSPTGRSYGYTF; CDR3 DNA: TGTGCCAGCAGCCCCACCGGCAGAAGCTATGGCTACACCTTC; J gene: TRBJ1-2; D gene: NA; clone size: many; V gene: TRBV6-1
CDR3 protein: CASSQSGAVSYNEQFF; CDR3 DNA: TGTGCCAGCAGTCAGAGCGGGGCAGTCTCCTACAATGAGCAGTTCTTC; J gene: TRBJ2-1; D gene: TRBD2; clone size: NA; V gene: TRBV6-1
CDR3 protein: CSATPKRGTSVQMLNTEAFF; CDR3 DNA: TGCAGTGCTACTCCTAAAAGGGGGACCTCGGTACAGATGTTGAACACTGAAGCTTTCTTT; J gene: TRBJ1-1; D gene: NA; clone size: NA; V gene: TRBV20-1
CDR3 protein: CASSQAQLQETQYF; CDR3 DNA: TGTGCCAGCAGCCAAGCCCAGCTACAAGAGACCCAGTACTTC; J gene: TRBJ2-5; D gene: NA; clone size: few; V gene: TRBV4-2
CDR3 protein: CASSPPSLGARYGYTF; CDR3 DNA: TGTGCCAGCTCACCACCCTCTCTTGGGGCTAGGTATGGCTACACCTTC; J gene: TRBJ1-2; D gene: NA; clone size: NA; V gene: TRBV18
CDR3 protein: CASSLGLAGRGGDTQYF; CDR3 DNA: TGTGCCAGCAGCTTAGGACTAGCGGGACGCGGGGGAGATACGCAGTATTTT; J gene: TRBJ2-3; D gene: TRBD2; clone size: few; V gene: TRBV11-2
CDR3 protein: CASSEVSNQPQHF; CDR3 DNA: TGTGCCAGCAGTGAGGTCAGTAATCAGCCCCAGCATTTT; J gene: TRBJ1-5; D gene: NA; clone size: NA; V gene: TRBV6-4
CDR3 protein: CASSPLGWGSSFNQPQHF; CDR3 DNA: TGTGCCAGCAGTCCCCTGGGGTGGGGCTCATCGTTCAATCAGCCCCAGCATTTT; J gene: TRBJ1-5; D gene: NA; clone size: NA; V gene: TRBV27
CDR3 protein: CSARDGGNTEAFF; CDR3 DNA: TGCAGTGCTAGAGATGGGGGGAACACTGAAGCTTTCTTT; J gene: TRBJ1-1; D gene: NA; clone size: many; V gene: TRBV20-1
CDR3 protein: CASRTFNSYNEQFF; CDR3 DNA: TGTGCCAGCAGGACATTCAACTCCTACAATGAGCAGTTCTTC; J gene: TRBJ2-1; D gene: NA; clone size: NA; V gene: TRBV28
CDR3 protein: CASSPTPRVSTDTQYF; CDR3 DNA: TGTGCCAGCAGCCCGACCCCACGAGTGAGCACAGATACGCAGTATTTT; J gene: TRBJ2-3; D gene: NA; clone size: NA; V gene: TRBV5-5
CDR3 protein: CASGRDRGNQPQHF; CDR3 DNA: TGTGCCAGCGGAAGGGACAGGGGAAATCAGCCCCAGCATTTT; J gene: TRBJ1-5; D gene: TRBD1; clone size: NA; V gene: TRBV6-1
CDR3 protein: CSASRQRSSYNSPLHF; CDR3 DNA: TGCAGTGCTAGTCGACAGCGCAGCTCCTATAATTCACCCCTCCACTTT; J gene: TRBJ1-6; D gene: NA; clone size: few; V gene: TRBV20-1
CDR3 protein: CASSFYPGQGTTNEKLFF; CDR3 DNA: TGCGCCAGCAGCTTCTATCCGGGACAGGGGACGACTAATGAAAAACTGTTTTTT; J gene: TRBJ1-4; D gene: TRBD1; clone size: few; V gene: TRBV5-1
CDR3 protein: CASSPQGNEQFF; CDR3 DNA: TGTGCCAGCAGCCCCCAGGGAAATGAGCAGTTCTTC; J gene: TRBJ2-1; D gene: NA; clone size: NA; V gene: TRBV7-9
CDR3 protein: CATQPGYTGELFF; CDR3 DNA: TGTGCCACCCAACCCGGTTACACCGGGGAGCTGTTTTTT; J gene: TRBJ2-2; D gene: NA; clone size: NA; V gene: TRBV2
CDR3 protein: CASSVGGVQETQYF; CDR3 DNA: TGTGCCAGCAGCGTAGGAGGGGTCCAAGAGACCCAGTACTTC; J gene: TRBJ2-5; D gene: NA; clone size: few; V gene: TRBV9
CDR3 protein: CASSYSGQGASRNQPQHF; CDR3 DNA: TGTGCCAGCAGTTACTCGGGACAGGGGGCATCGCGCAATCAGCCCCAGCATTTT; J gene: TRBJ1-5; D gene: TRBD1; clone size: once; V gene: TRBV6-5
CDR3 protein: CASSQDINSVSGANVLTF; CDR3 DNA: TGCGCCAGCAGCCAAGATATTAACAGCGTCTCTGGGGCCAACGTCCTGACTTTC; J gene: TRBJ2-6; D gene: NA; clone size: NA; V gene: TRBV4-3
CDR3 protein: CASSLTDRSNSPLHF; CDR3 DNA: TGTGCCAGCAGCTTAACCGACAGGTCTAATTCACCCCTCCACTTT; J gene: TRBJ1-6; D gene: NA; clone size: NA; V gene: TRBV11-2
CDR3 protein: CASSLASTGGDGYTF; CDR3 DNA: TGTGCCAGCAGCTTAGCGTCAACAGGGGGAGATGGCTACACCTTC; J gene: TRBJ1-2; D gene: TRBD1; clone size: few; V gene: TRBV7-8
CDR3 protein: CASSLVSGRAKETQYF; CDR3 DNA: TGTGCCAGCAGCTTAGTTTCCGGGAGGGCCAAAGAGACCCAGTACTTC; J gene: TRBJ2-5; D gene: TRBD2; clone size: NA; V gene: TRBV7-2
CDR3 protein: CASSLRDTTYEQYF; CDR3 DNA: TGTGCCAGCAGCCTAAGGGACACCACCTACGAGCAGTACTTC; J gene: TRBJ2-7; D gene: NA; clone size: few; V gene: TRBV27
CDR3 protein: CASTSKIETQYF; CDR3 DNA: TGTGCCAGCACCTCCAAGATAGAGACCCAGTACTTC; J gene: TRBJ2-5; D gene: NA; clone size: few; V gene: TRBV12-3/TRBV12-4
CDR3 protein: CASSLGSSFYNEQFF; CDR3 DNA: TGCGCCAGCAGCTTGGGGAGTAGTTTCTACAATGAGCAGTTCTTC; J gene: TRBJ2-1; D gene: NA; clone size: NA; V gene: TRBV5-1
CDR3 protein: CAWSSWSPEQYF; CDR3 DNA: TGTGCCTGGAGTAGTTGGTCCCCCGAGCAGTACTTC; J gene: TRBJ2-7; D gene: NA; clone size: NA; V gene: TRBV30
CDR3 protein: CASSQRESGELFF; CDR3 DNA: TGCGCCAGCAGTCAACGGGAGTCCGGGGAGCTGTTTTTT; J gene: TRBJ2-2; D gene: NA; clone size: once; V gene: TRBV23-1
CDR3 protein: CATREGMFNQPQHF; CDR3 DNA: TGTGCCACTCGGGAGGGGATGTTCAATCAGCCCCAGCATTTT; J gene: TRBJ1-5; D gene: NA; clone size: NA; V gene: TRBV6-1
CDR3 protein: CASSAHRDNYGYTF; CDR3 DNA: TGTGCCAGCAGCGCTCACAGGGATAACTATGGCTACACCTTC; J gene: TRBJ1-2; D gene: NA; clone size: NA; V gene: TRBV7-8
CDR3 protein: CATSDLMFGGQETQYF; CDR3 DNA: TGTGCCACCAGTGATTTAATGTTCGGGGGGCAGGAGACCCAGTACTTC; J gene: TRBJ2-5; D gene: NA; clone size: few; V gene: TRBV24-1
CDR3 protein: CASSEGSGNTEAFF; CDR3 DNA: TGTGCCAGCAGTGAGGGTTCGGGTAACACTGAAGCTTTCTTT; J gene: TRBJ1-1; D gene: NA; clone size: few; V gene: TRBV6-1
CDR3 protein: CASSPSRGPGQPQHF; CDR3 DNA: TGTGCCAGCAGTCCATCCAGGGGCCCCGGTCAGCCCCAGCATTTT; J gene: TRBJ1-5; D gene: NA; clone size: many; V gene: TRBV6-2/TRBV6-3
CDR3 protein: CASSDGGVELFF; CDR3 DNA: TGCGCCAGCAGTGACGGGGGGGTTGAGCTGTTTTTT; J gene: TRBJ2-2; D gene: TRBD2; clone size: few; V gene: TRBV10-2
CDR3 protein: CASSQGPTGELFF; CDR3 DNA: TGTGCCAGCTCCCAGGGTCCGACAGGGGAACTGTTTTTT; J gene: TRBJ1-4; D gene: TRBD1; clone size: many; V gene: TRBV2
CDR3 protein: CASTEGGAGANVLTF; CDR3 DNA: TGTGCCAGCACCGAAGGGGGCGCAGGGGCCAACGTCCTGACTTTC; J gene: TRBJ2-6; D gene: TRBD1; clone size: few; V gene: TRBV5-5
CDR3 protein: CASSSDPGTNAPHEQFF; CDR3 DNA: TGTGCCAGCAGCTCGGACCCCGGGACTAACGCGCCCCATGAGCAGTTCTTC; J gene: TRBJ2-1; D gene: TRBD2; clone size: few; V gene: TRBV7-8
CDR3 protein: CASRGDSPLHF; CDR3 DNA: TGTGCCAGCAGGGGGGATTCACCCCTCCACTTT; J gene: TRBJ1-6; D gene: NA; clone size: many; V gene: TRBV6-5
CDR3 protein: CASSLIGGRFANQPQHF; CDR3 DNA: TGTGCCAGCAGCTTAATTGGGGGCAGATTTGCTAATCAGCCCCAGCATTTT; J gene: TRBJ1-5; D gene: NA; clone size: few; V gene: TRBV7-2
CDR3 protein: CASSLWAGNSYNEQFF; CDR3 DNA: TGTGCCAGCAGTTTATGGGCGGGAAACTCCTACAATGAGCAGTTCTTC; J gene: TRBJ2-1; D gene: NA; clone size: once; V gene: TRBV27
CDR3 protein: CASSSRGVGEAFF; CDR3 DNA: TGTGCCAGCAGCTCAAGGGGAGTGGGTGAAGCTTTCTTT; J gene: TRBJ1-1; D gene: NA; clone size: NA; V gene: TRBV6-1
CDR3 protein: CASSYGQVYEKLFF; CDR3 DNA: TGTGCCAGCAGTTACGGACAGGTTTATGAAAAACTGTTTTTT; J gene: TRBJ1-4; D gene: TRBD1; clone size: few; V gene: TRBV6-5
CDR3 protein: CASSVISGTWNTGELFF; CDR3 DNA: TGTGCCAGCAGTGTCATCTCCGGGACATGGAACACCGGGGAGCTGTTTTTT; J gene: TRBJ2-2; D gene: NA; clone size: few; V gene: TRBV6-1
CDR3 protein: CASSLVGLRADTQYF; CDR3 DNA: TGTGCCAGCAGCTTGGTTGGCTTACGGGCGGATACGCAGTATTTT; J gene: TRBJ2-3; D gene: NA; clone size: NA; V gene: TRBV5-6